One and the same sample provided the 19 T cell receptor beta chains below, sequenced in a study of blood T cells in healthy people across ages. The second PCR ran about 6 to 12 cycles with a sample-barcoded 5' primer and J-beta primers. From the 5' RACE reads, TCRdb called clonotypes with MiXCR, one entry per CDR3 protein. The sample consists of 1.5 million to 2 million distinct CDR3 sequences, roughly 52% of them appearing once. Sample: blood. These receptors all come from a woman in her forties in good health.

The chain carries TRBV24-1 and TRBJ1-5; the D gene is possibly TRBD1 (6 bases). The V gene's germline CDR1 is KGHDR and CDR2 SFDVKD. Trimming pared 4 bases from V and 7 bases from J, leaving 13 bases between. The CDR3 consists of 14 residues. CDR3 DNA sequence: TGTGCCACCAGTGACGACAGGACGGGACAGCCCCAGCATTTT. The encoded protein is CATSDDRTGQPQHF.

This clonotype was seen a handful of times. The chain uses TRBV29-1 and TRBJ2-5; D uncertain. This CDR3 has 13 residues. The V end was cut by 5 bases, the J end by 7 bases, with 17 bases between. Germline V gene sequence: CDR1 SQVTM, CDR2 ANQGSEA. CDR3 sequence (DNA): TGCAGCGTTCCCGACGAACTTTGGGGGACCCAGTACTTC. Translated: CSVPDELWGTQYF.

This clonotype turned up a few times. The gene calls are TRBV20-1 and TRBJ2-1; no reliable D call. Germline assignment: CDR1 DFQATT and CDR2 SNEGSKA (reference sequence). This CDR3 spans 15 amino acids. V gave up 2 bases and J gave up 6 bases, with 17 bases separating them. The CDR3 sequence: CSARPQALASNEQFF. CDR3 DNA: TGCAGTGCTAGACCCCAGGCCCTCGCATCCAATGAGCAGTTCTTC.

In DNA, the CDR3 is TGTGCCAGCAACGAAGTCAAAGGAACGGGGGGCTACACCTTC. The encoded protein is CASNEVKGTGGYTF. The chain combines TRBV6-2 or TRBV6-3 with TRBJ1-2, with D unclear. V lost 7 bases and J 8 bases, leaving 20 bases between the germline ends. Germline V gene sequence: CDR1 MNHEY, CDR2 SVGEGT. The CDR3 contains 14 residues.

V is TRBV11-2 and J is TRBJ2-3; TRBD2 agrees at 13 bases. V was pared by 5 bases and J by 5 bases, with 7 bases of the junction left unmatched. The CDR3 sequence is 16 residues long. CDR1 SGHAT and CDR2 FQNNGV come from the germline V gene. In DNA, the CDR3 is TGTGCCAGCAGCGCGACTAGCGGGGGGAGGGGAGATACGCAGTATTTT. This codes for CASSATSGGRGDTQYF. Supplemented by reference TRBV11-2 and TRBJ2-3, the full variable domain reads EAGVAQSPRYKIIEKRQSVAFWCNPISGHATLYWYQQILGQGPKLLIQFQNNGVVDDSQLPKDRFSAERLKGVDSTLKIQPAKLEDSAVYLCASSATSGGRGDTQYFGPGTRLTVL.

V and J are TRBV13 and TRBJ1-2; D is unclear. CDR1 and CDR2 from the germline V gene are PRHDT and FYEKMQ (reference sequence). This CDR3 region has 15 residues. V dropped 2 bases and J dropped 4 bases, with 14 bases sitting between them. CDR3 protein: CASSLNPPSSYGYTF. The CDR3 nucleotides read TGTGCCAGCAGCTTAAATCCGCCGAGTAGCTATGGCTACACCTTC. The complete variable domain, with remaining parts taken from reference TRBV13 and TRBJ1-2, reads AAGVIQSPRHLIKEKRETATLKCYPIPRHDTVYWYQQGPGQDPQFLISFYEKMQSDKGSIPDRFSAQQFSDYHSELNMSSLELGDSALYFCASSLNPPSSYGYTFGSGTRLTVV.

This clonotype showed up just a few times. V gene TRBV12-3 or TRBV12-4 combines with J gene TRBJ2-5, with D tentatively TRBD1 (5 bases). CDR3 length: 14 amino acids. Trimming stripped 5 bases from V and 2 bases from J, with 12 bases between. The CDR3 reads CASSRQGAQETQYF. In nucleotides, the CDR3 is TGTGCCAGCAGTCGTCAAGGGGCTCAAGAGACCCAGTACTTC.

The chain employs TRBV20-1 and TRBJ2-7, with D perhaps matching TRBD1 (6 bases). Germline CDR1 DFQATT, CDR2 SNEGSKA (reference sequence). This CDR3 spans 14 amino acids. Trimming removed 3 bases from V and 4 bases from J, with 16 bases in between. CDR3 sequence reads: CSARPNRDQYEQYF. The CDR3 DNA reads as TGCAGTGCTAGGCCCAACAGGGATCAGTACGAGCAGTACTTC.

The chain couples TRBV20-1 to TRBJ2-1, with TRBD2 matching 11 bases. V gave up 3 bases and J gave up 2 bases; unmatched junction bases: 6. This CDR3 is built from 16 residues. The germline gives CDR1 DFQATT, CDR2 SNEGSKA (reference sequence). DNA for the CDR3: TGCAGTGCTAGCCGCCCTAGCGGGGGGACCTACAATGAGCAGTTCTTC. As protein: CSASRPSGGTYNEQFF.

The chain employs TRBV7-2 and TRBJ2-1; either TRBD1 or TRBD2 may fit D (5 bases each). This CDR3 is 16 amino acids long. The V and J ends lost 5 bases and 1 base respectively, with 15 bases between them. The V gene's germline CDR1 is SGHTA and CDR2 FQGNSA. The CDR3 DNA is TGTGCCAGCAGCCTACAATCTGGGGGTTCCTACAATGAGCAGTTCTTC. Amino acids: CASSLQSGGSYNEQFF. The full variable domain, its missing parts supplied by reference TRBV7-2 and TRBJ2-1, is GAGVSQSPSNKVTEKGKDVELRCDPISGHTALYWYRQSLGQGLEFLIYFQGNSAPDKSGLPSDRFSAERTGGSVSTLTIQRTQQEDSAVYLCASSLQSGGSYNEQFFGPGTRLTVL.

Only a few counts were recorded for this clonotype. The rearrangement joins TRBV29-1 to TRBJ2-7; D unclear. Germline CDR1 reads SQVTM; CDR2 reads ANQGSEA. The CDR3 runs to 12 residues. V lost 4 bases and J 4 bases, leaving 11 bases between the germline ends. CDR3 DNA sequence: TGCAGCGTTGGTGGCGATCAATACGAGCAGTACTTC. Translated: CSVGGDQYEQYF.

The rearrangement uses TRBV7-9 and TRBJ1-2; weak D call: TRBD1 (5 bases). The CDR3 length is 15 residues. The germline V and J ends were trimmed by 2 bases and 4 bases, with 14 bases remaining between them. CDR1 and CDR2 (germline): SEHNR, FQNEAQ (reference sequence). CDR3 in amino acids: CASSLLGEPAYGYTF. Written as DNA, the CDR3 is TGTGCCAGCAGCTTATTGGGGGAACCCGCCTATGGCTACACCTTC.

V is TRBV6-1 and J is TRBJ2-3; 8 bases agree with TRBD1. Germline CDR1 MNHNS, CDR2 SASEGT. This CDR3 has 16 residues. The junction had 4 bases not matched to a gene; V was cut back by 2 bases and J by 0 bases. CDR3 amino acids: CASSESTGASTDTQYF. The CDR3 DNA reads TGTGCCAGCAGTGAATCGACAGGGGCCAGCACAGATACGCAGTATTTT.

This clonotype was observed a few times. This chain joins TRBV29-1 and TRBJ2-5, with D perhaps matching TRBD2 (5 bases). In germline, CDR1 is SQVTM, CDR2 ANQGSEA. Trimming took 0 bases from V and 3 from J, leaving 14 bases between them. The CDR3 totals 15 residues. The CDR3 region has the DNA TGCAGCGTTGAAGAAAATCTTTTCGGGGAAGAGACCCAGTACTTC. This gives the protein CSVEENLFGEETQYF. The full variable domain, its missing parts supplied by reference TRBV29-1 and TRBJ2-5, is SAVISQKPSRDICQRGTSLTIQCQVDSQVTMMFWYRQQPGQSLTLIATANQGSEATYESGFVIDKFPISRPNLTFSTLTVSNMSPEDSSIYLCSVEENLFGEETQYFGPGTRLLVL.

The chain employs TRBV6-5 and TRBJ2-2; the match to TRBD2 covers 8 bases. From germline, CDR1 is MNHEY and CDR2 SVGAGI. The CDR3 loop spans 17 amino acids. V lost 0 bases, J lost 4 bases, and 7 bases stayed unmatched. CDR3 DNA: TGTGCCAGCAGTTACTCGGGGGGCGGGGGGCCCACCGGGGAGCTGTTTTTT. As protein: CASSYSGGGGPTGELFF.

The rearrangement joins TRBV9 to TRBJ1-2; a weak D match, TRBD1 (5 bases). CDR1 SGDLS and CDR2 YYNGEE come from the germline V gene. The CDR3 is made up of 16 amino acids. V was trimmed by 4 bases and J by 2 bases, leaving 18 bases between them. CDR3 protein: CASSPADRDRNYGYTF. The CDR3 DNA reads as TGTGCCAGCAGCCCAGCAGATCGGGACCGAAACTATGGCTACACCTTC. The complete variable domain, with remaining parts taken from reference TRBV9 and TRBJ1-2, reads DSGVTQTPKHLITATGQRVTLRCSPRSGDLSVYWYQQSLDQGLQFLIQYYNGEERAKGNILERFSAQQFPDLHSELNLSSLELGDSALYFCASSPADRDRNYGYTFGSGTRLTVV.

The V call is TRBV2, the J call TRBJ2-3; TRBD2 matches at 8 bases. Per the germline V gene, CDR1 is SNHLY and CDR2 is FYNNEI. This CDR3 is 15 amino acids long. Trimming took 4 bases from V and 1 from J; bases not matched to a gene: 4. The CDR3 DNA reads as TGTGCCAGCAGTGGAGGTAGCGGGGGCACAGATACGCAGTATTTT. This encodes CASSGGSGGTDTQYF.

This chain connects TRBV20-1 to TRBJ1-2; no clear D gene. The CDR3 is 13 residues long. V shed 5 bases and J shed 4 bases, with 14 bases lying between them. Germline V gives CDR1 DFQATT, CDR2 SNEGSKA (reference sequence). DNA for the CDR3: TGCAGTGCTTATACAGAGGTGGTCTATGGCTACACCTTC. Residues: CSAYTEVVYGYTF.

This chain connects TRBV7-2 to TRBJ2-6; D tentatively fits TRBD1 or TRBD2 (5 bases each). V was pared by 10 bases and J by 3 bases, with 19 bases between. This CDR3 is built from 16 residues. From germline, CDR1 is SGHTA and CDR2 FQGNSA. The chain's CDR3 is CATPRGWGFGANVLTF. CDR3 sequence (DNA): TGTGCCACCCCTCGGGGTTGGGGCTTTGGGGCCAACGTCCTGACTTTC.